This T cell receptor beta chain was observed in a study of T cell changes during pregnancy in multiple sclerosis. Data came from immunoSEQ multiplex PCR; TCRdb stores just in-frame clones and leaves some out. Here the sample spans roughly 70,000 clones, approximately 91% being singletons. V trimming: 0 bases; J trimming: 5 bases; junction bases outside the gene matches: 4. This CDR3 is 16 amino acids long. Per germline, CDR1 LGHNT and CDR2 FRNRAP. The sample was peripheral blood, taken before pregnancy. V and J are TRBV12-5 and TRBJ2-2; 9 nucleotides align to TRBD1. The TCR comes from a female donor with multiple sclerosis, enrolled in a pregnancy study. DNA of the CDR3: TGTGCTAGTGGTTTGGTAGCTGGACAGGGGACCGGGGAGCTGTTTTTT. Translating it yields CASGLVAGQGTGELFF.